The present T cell receptor beta chain was sequenced within a study of response to subunit inactivated influenza vaccine. Between the trimmed V and J ends, which lost 6 bases and 4 bases, there was a span of 14 bases. The CDR3 is 13 residues long. Looked up from germline, CDR1 is DFQATT and CDR2 is SNEGSKA (reference sequence). This clonotype was seen a handful of times. Via MiXCR, TCRdb re-called the RT-PCR reads, giving one row per CDR3 protein. The top ten hold about 3% of the sample, which has about 500,000 distinct CDR3 sequences, about 15% seen once. The receptor's source is a man between 50 and 75 years old who received an inactivated influenza vaccine. This material consisted of CD4+ T cells sorted from PBMCs, taken less than 30 months after vaccination. The chain carries TRBV20-1 and TRBJ2-3; D gene unclear. The CDR3 region has the DNA TGCAGTGCCCAGGTTAGGGATCCAGATACGCAGTATTTT. This sequence encodes CSAQVRDPDTQYF.